This TCR beta chain was recorded in a study of T cell repertoires in cytomegalovirus infection. Study context: HLA-C-restricted CMV epitopes, recently identified, and well-studied HLA-B-restricted ones were used by the study. It was the public TCR beta signatures that indicated both CMV infection and matching HLA type.

The germline V gene encodes CDR1 MNHEY and CDR2 SVGEGT. J was trimmed by 7 bases and V by 5 bases; bases with no gene match: 13. This CDR3 is built from 16 residues. Study-wide findings and caveats: Ex vivo, HLA-C-restricted CMV-specific TCR beta clonotypes prevailed over the rest of the response. Using cumulative public TCR beta family frequency, the authors identified those who carried CMV together with the relevant HLA.

For this clonotype: Its antigen is currently unknown.

TCRdb re-called the reads with MiXCR, one entry per CDR3 protein. In the table there are about 900,000 distinct CDR3 sequences, approximately 31% of which are singletons. The sequenced sample was cultured CD8+ T cells from PBMCs, obtained from culture after CMV antigen stimulation. The genes are TRBV6-2 or TRBV6-3 and TRBJ1-5; 8 bases agree with TRBD1. This receptor was obtained from a human donor in good health (CMV status not recorded). Some clones in this sample may be carry-over from other donors' samples. The CDR3 DNA is TGTGCCAGCAGTGGGTATGGACAGGGATGGCAACAGCCCCAGCATTTT. Its translation is CASSGYGQGWQQPQHF.